This entry features one TCR beta chain sequence. Antigen unknown. Germline V gives CDR1 MNHEY, CDR2 SVGAGI. CDR3 length equals 14 residues. Trimming left V 3 bases short and J 4 bases short, with 9 bases between. These data come from a study of beta chain features in type 1 diabetes. Overall study context: Age and gender were similar between patients and healthy donors, as were cell yields.

Sequencing targeted expressed TCRB transcripts, as all isolated RNA had been reverse transcribed. The method was immunoSEQ multiplex PCR; TCRdb's version includes in-frame clones alone and lacks a portion of them. The sample lists about 130,000 clones; 9.2% were seen once. Findings and caveats of the study: Any role of HLA type in TCRB rearrangement remained unresolved here. Among patients with Type 1 diabetes, TCRB CDR3s were moderately but significantly shorter in every one of the four CD4+ subsets. Cells carrying high TCR expression could end up over-represented when cDNA is sequenced.

The chain couples TRBV6-5 to TRBJ2-2; possibly TRBD1 for D (5 bases). The sequence came from a man between 18 and 29 years old in good health. Sequenced input: central memory CD4+ T cells from blood. CDR3 loop: CASSYAGLTGELFF. The CDR3 DNA is TGTGCCAGCAGTTATGCAGGGCTCACCGGGGAGCTGTTTTTT.